Listed below are T cell receptor beta chains from one sample, sequenced in a study of early T cells in non-severe SARS-CoV-2 infection. TCRdb reprocessed the 5' RACE reads via MiXCR and lists one record per CDR3 protein. The repertoire holds approximately 22,000 distinct CDR3 sequences, 4.5% to 6% seen once, with around 15% in the top ten. Material: whole blood, obtained at baseline. The origin of the receptors is an adult who was a healthcare worker with PCR-confirmed SARS-CoV-2 infection or an uninfected control (not recorded which). CDR3s include the opening cysteine and the closing phenylalanine or tryptophan. A D gene is named only where the DNA matches it firmly. Clone size is given for some rows only: seen once, a few or many times, or a class if the clone is expanded.

v_call	clone_size	j_call	d_call	cdr3_nt	cdr3_aa
TRBV5-1	many	TRBJ1-6	-	TGCGCCAGCAGCTTGGGGGATTTTACGAATTCACCCCTCCACTTT	CASSLGDFTNSPLHF
TRBV3-1	few	TRBJ2-7	-	TGTGCCAGCAGCCGGTACACCTACGAGCAGTACTTC	CASSRYTYEQYF
TRBV24-1	-	TRBJ2-3	-	TGTGCCACCAGTGATTCGGTTGGTAGTCTGTCCCCAGATACGCAGTATTTT	CATSDSVGSLSPDTQYF
TRBV7-6	-	TRBJ2-1	-	TGTGCCAGCAGCTTAGGGGTAGGCGAGCAGTTCTTC	CASSLGVGEQFF
TRBV7-2	many	TRBJ2-1	TRBD2	TGTGCCAGCAGCCCCCGGGGGGGGCGCTACAATGAGCAGTTCTTC	CASSPRGGRYNEQFF
TRBV5-4	-	TRBJ2-7	-	TGTGCCAGCAGCTTGAAGGGGACATACGAGCAGTACTTC	CASSLKGTYEQYF
TRBV7-7	-	TRBJ2-2	-	TGTGCCAGCAGCCCCCGGACAGCCACCGGGGAGCTGTTTTTT	CASSPRTATGELFF
TRBV15	few	TRBJ1-1	-	TGTGCCACCAGCAGAGATCCAAGGGGGAACACTGAAGCTTTCTTT	CATSRDPRGNTEAFF
TRBV6-2/TRBV6-3	-	TRBJ2-7	TRBD1	TGTGCCAGCACCCAGGACAGGGTGTACGAGCAGTACTTC	CASTQDRVYEQYF
TRBV2	few	TRBJ2-5	-	TGTGCCAGCAGTGGGTCAAGACAAGAGACCCAGTACTTC	CASSGSRQETQYF
TRBV7-9	many	TRBJ2-2	TRBD1	TGTGCCAGCAGTCCCGGGACAGGGGCCGGGATCACCGGGGAGCTGTTTTTT	CASSPGTGAGITGELFF
TRBV25-1	many	TRBJ1-1	-	TGTGCCAGCAGAGTTCGGGGAAACACTGAAGCTTTCTTT	CASRVRGNTEAFF
TRBV18	many	TRBJ1-5	-	TGTGCCAGCTCATCCAGACAGGATCAGCCCCAGCATTTT	CASSSRQDQPQHF
TRBV6-2/TRBV6-3	many	TRBJ1-5	TRBD1	TGTGCCAGCAGGACAGGGGGAAGTAGTCAGCCCCAGCATTTT	CASRTGGSSQPQHF
TRBV30	medium-sized	TRBJ2-7	-	TGTGCCTGGAGTAGGGGGAACGGGTTGTACGAGCAGTACTTC	CAWSRGNGLYEQYF
TRBV20-1	many	TRBJ2-3	-	TGCAGTGCTAGTATGGTGGGGACTAGCACAGATACGCAGTATTTT	CSASMVGTSTDTQYF
TRBV6-6	many	TRBJ2-7	TRBD2	TGTGCCAGCAGCGGTACCGGGACTAGCGCCGAGCAGTACTTC	CASSGTGTSAEQYF
TRBV7-6	many	TRBJ2-5	-	TGTGCCAGCAGCTTAGTTCCCTTCAGGCTCCAAGAGACCCAGTACTTC	CASSLVPFRLQETQYF
TRBV7-2	many	TRBJ1-6	TRBD1	TGTGCCAGCAGCGCAAGACAGGGGGCGACTAAGCAGCCCCTCCACTTT	CASSARQGATKQPLHF
TRBV6-5	-	TRBJ2-5	-	TGTGCCAGCAGTACTCCGGGACGAACTGAGGAGACCCAGTACTTC	CASSTPGRTEETQYF
TRBV7-9	-	TRBJ2-5	-	TGTGCCAGTGTGAGAGGGGGGGCCCAAGAGACCCAGTACTTC	CASVRGGAQETQYF
TRBV9	-	TRBJ2-7	-	TGTGCCAGCAGCGCCGACAGTTGGGTTTTCGAGCAGTACTTC	CASSADSWVFEQYF
TRBV20-1	few	TRBJ2-1	TRBD2	TGCAGTGCTGAGAGGGGAGCCGGGACTAGCGGGGCATTTGGGCAGTTCTTC	CSAERGAGTSGAFGQFF
TRBV11-3	many	TRBJ2-1	-	TGTGCCAGCAGCTTAGATCAGGCACGGGATGAGCAGTTCTTC	CASSLDQARDEQFF
TRBV5-1	few	TRBJ2-1	-	TGCGCCAGCAGCTTGGGAACGAGCAATGAGCAGTTCTTC	CASSLGTSNEQFF
TRBV7-8	many	TRBJ2-5	-	TGTGCCAGCAGCTTACAGATGAGACAGGAGACCCAGTACTTC	CASSLQMRQETQYF
TRBV9	few	TRBJ1-1	-	TGTGCCAGCAGCGTAGTACAGGGCCCCACTGAAGCTTTCTTT	CASSVVQGPTEAFF
TRBV10-1	few	TRBJ2-3	-	TGCGCCAGCAGTGAGAGGTCGACAGGACGCACAGATACGCAGTATTTT	CASSERSTGRTDTQYF
TRBV18	few	TRBJ2-7	TRBD2	TGTGCCAGCTCACCACCCGGACTAGCGGGACCCTCCTACGAGCAGTACTTC	CASSPPGLAGPSYEQYF
TRBV5-1	medium-sized	TRBJ2-3	TRBD2	TGCGCCAGCAGCCCGAGCGGACTAGTTCCAGATACGCAGTATTTT	CASSPSGLVPDTQYF
TRBV7-2	-	TRBJ1-6	-	TGTGCCAGCAGCTTAGATGGCAGTACCAATTCACCCCTCCACTTT	CASSLDGSTNSPLHF
TRBV5-1	many	TRBJ2-7	TRBD1	TGCGCCAGCAGCACTGGACAGGGGGAAGCCGAGCAGTACTTC	CASSTGQGEAEQYF
TRBV29-1	medium-sized	TRBJ1-2	TRBD1	TGCAGCGTTGAAGTTTACAGGGGGGACTATGGCTACACCTTC	CSVEVYRGDYGYTF
TRBV2	medium-sized	TRBJ2-7	-	TGTGCCAGCAGTACTAGAGCCTCCTACGAGCAGTACTTC	CASSTRASYEQYF
TRBV3-1	-	TRBJ1-1	-	TGTGCCAGCATCCCGACAGGTGGCACTGAAGCTTTCTTT	CASIPTGGTEAFF
TRBV11-3	-	TRBJ1-1	-	TGTGCCAGCAGCTCCCGGTTGAACACTGAAGCTTTCTTT	CASSSRLNTEAFF
TRBV20-1	many	TRBJ2-1	-	TGCAGTGCTCCCCGGACTAACTACAATGAGCAGTTCTTC	CSAPRTNYNEQFF
TRBV7-2	-	TRBJ2-2	-	TGTGCCAGCAGTGTCGTCGCGAACACCGGGGAGCTGTTTTTT	CASSVVANTGELFF
TRBV11-3	-	TRBJ1-1	-	TGTGCCAGCAGGGGGTACAACACTGAAGCTTTCTTT	CASRGYNTEAFF
TRBV6-5	-	TRBJ1-4	-	TGTGCCAGCAGTTCGAGGGGCTTGGCTAATGAAAAACTGTTTTTT	CASSSRGLANEKLFF
TRBV14	-	TRBJ1-6	-	TGTGCCAGCAGCCAGGATGGGGGGTATTCACCCCTCCACTTT	CASSQDGGYSPLHF
TRBV7-9	-	TRBJ1-2	TRBD1	TGTGCCAGCAGCCCACCCCGACAGGGCGGGAGTGGCTACACCTTC	CASSPPRQGGSGYTF
TRBV9	few	TRBJ1-4	-	TGTGCCAGCAGCGTAGCGCCTACAAGAGAAAAACTGTTTTTT	CASSVAPTREKLFF
TRBV7-9	many	TRBJ1-1	-	TGTGCATCAGAAGGCCCGACAGGAGGCCCTGAAGCTTTCTTT	CASEGPTGGPEAFF
TRBV7-3	few	TRBJ2-7	TRBD2	TGTGCCAGCAGCCCGACCCAGGTAGCGGGCGAGCAGTACTTC	CASSPTQVAGEQYF
TRBV20-1	many	TRBJ2-6	-	TGCAGTGCTAGGGGACGTACTTCTGGGGCCAACGTCCTGACTTTC	CSARGRTSGANVLTF
TRBV5-1	-	TRBJ2-7	TRBD2	TGCGCCAGCAGCCAGACTAGCGGCTACGAGCAGTACTTC	CASSQTSGYEQYF
TRBV6-2/TRBV6-3	many	TRBJ1-2	-	TGTGCCAGCAGTTACTATCGGTCTGTGTCCTACACCTTC	CASSYYRSVSYTF
TRBV30	many	TRBJ2-5	-	TGTGCCTGGAGTGTGGGTCTGGAGACCCAGTACTTC	CAWSVGLETQYF
TRBV2	medium-sized	TRBJ2-7	-	TGTGCCAGCAGCCCGGGGGACTTCCTGTCCTACGAGCAGTACTTC	CASSPGDFLSYEQYF
TRBV30	medium-sized	TRBJ2-6	TRBD1	TGTGCCTGGAGTGTACTTAGGACAGGGGCATTCTTTGGGGCCAACGTCCTGACTTTC	CAWSVLRTGAFFGANVLTF
TRBV7-9	many	TRBJ2-3	TRBD1	TGTGCCAGCAGCTCGGGACAGGGGGCCAGGGCAGATACGCAGTATTTT	CASSSGQGARADTQYF
TRBV30	once	TRBJ2-7	TRBD2	TGTGCCTGGAGTATGCCACGGACTAGCGGGTCCTACGAGCAGTACTTC	CAWSMPRTSGSYEQYF
TRBV5-1	-	TRBJ2-3	-	TGCGCCAGCAGCTCCTCCGGGACACAAACAGATACGCAGTATTTT	CASSSSGTQTDTQYF
TRBV2	many	TRBJ1-6	TRBD1	TGTGCCAGCAAGGGACAGGGGGCCGGGTCACCCCTCCACTTT	CASKGQGAGSPLHF
TRBV28	many	TRBJ2-1	-	TGTGCCAGCCTCCTCTCGGGGTGGTACAATGAGCAGTTCTTC	CASLLSGWYNEQFF
TRBV5-6	many	TRBJ2-3	TRBD2	TGTGCCAGCAGCTTGTGGCGGGGGGAGAGCACAGATACGCAGTATTTT	CASSLWRGESTDTQYF
TRBV18	many	TRBJ1-6	-	TGTGCCAGCTCACCCAACAGGAATTCACCCCTCCACTTT	CASSPNRNSPLHF
TRBV7-9	-	TRBJ1-1	-	TGTGCCAGCAGCCCTGACATCCAAGGTAGGGCTTTCTTT	CASSPDIQGRAFF
TRBV19	many	TRBJ1-2	TRBD1	TGTGCCAGTAGTATCCGGGACAGGCTCTGGGATGGCTACACCTTC	CASSIRDRLWDGYTF